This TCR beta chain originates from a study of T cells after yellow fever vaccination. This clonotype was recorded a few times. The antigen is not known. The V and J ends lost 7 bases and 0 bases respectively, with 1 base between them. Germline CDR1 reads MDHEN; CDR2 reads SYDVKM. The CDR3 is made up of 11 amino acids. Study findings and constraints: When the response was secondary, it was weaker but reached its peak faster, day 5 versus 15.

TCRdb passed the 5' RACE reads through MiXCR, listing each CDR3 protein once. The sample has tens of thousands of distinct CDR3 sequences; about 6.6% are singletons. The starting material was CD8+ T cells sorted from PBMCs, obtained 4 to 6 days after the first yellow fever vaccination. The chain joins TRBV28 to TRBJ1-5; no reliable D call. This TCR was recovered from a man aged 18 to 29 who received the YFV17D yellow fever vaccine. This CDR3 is CASNSNQPQHF. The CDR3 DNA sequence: TGTGCCAGCAATAGCAATCAGCCCCAGCATTTT.